A selection of T cell receptor beta chains follows, all from one sample in a study of graft-versus-host responses after intestinal transplantation. The assay was immunoSEQ multiplex PCR, and TCRdb's table has in-frame clones only and misses some. The sample lists some 15,000 clones; approximately 30% were seen once. Sequenced material: alloreactive CD4+ T cells from a mixed lymphocyte reaction culture, taken before intestinal transplant. These receptors were obtained from a human patient who received an intestinal transplant. Both conserved end residues are part of each CDR3. Fields, in order: D gene, clone size, CDR3 length, V gene, J gene, CDR3 protein, CDR3 DNA. D genes are given only for firm matches. Size tells how often a clone was seen (once, few, many) or the class of an expanded clone, and some rows leave it out.

-	-	15	TRBV6-5	TRBJ1-1	CASSLTRGMNTEAFF	TGTGCCAGCAGTCTTACAAGGGGGATGAACACTGAAGCTTTCTTT
-	medium-sized	11	TRBV6-5	TRBJ1-1	CASSSDSEAFF	TGTGCCAGCAGTTCCGACAGTGAAGCTTTCTTT
-	medium-sized	12	TRBV7-9	TRBJ2-7	CASSVRAYEQYF	TGTGCCAGCAGCGTCCGGGCCTACGAGCAGTACTTC
-	-	11	TRBV6-1	TRBJ2-7	CASSRLYEQYF	TGTGCCAGCAGCCGGCTCTACGAGCAGTACTTC
-	few	12	TRBV6-5	TRBJ1-2	CASSYASYGYTF	TGTGCCAGCAGTTACGCCAGCTATGGCTACACCTTC
-	medium-sized	16	TRBV18	TRBJ1-3	CASSPTARGSGNTIYF	TGTGCCAGCTCACCGACAGCCCGGGGCTCTGGAAACACCATATATTTT
TRBD1	-	14	TRBV6-5	TRBJ2-7	CASRQPGQTREQYF	TGTGCCAGCAGACAACCGGGACAGACTCGCGAGCAGTACTTC
-	few	13	TRBV6-5	TRBJ2-5	CASSNRVWETQYF	TGTGCCAGCAGCAACAGGGTTTGGGAGACCCAGTACTTC
TRBD1	-	18	TRBV6-4	TRBJ2-7	CASSPTGNLDRLGYEQYF	TGTGCCAGCAGTCCAACCGGCAACCTGGACAGGCTAGGCTACGAGCAGTACTTC
-	medium-sized	12	TRBV6-5	TRBJ1-6	CASRRGDSPLHF	TGTGCCAGCAGAAGAGGGGATTCACCCCTCCACTTT
-	-	15	TRBV5-4	TRBJ2-4	CASSRSPVAKNIQYF	TGTGCCAGCAGCCGATCGCCGGTAGCCAAAAACATTCAGTACTTC
TRBD1	-	14	TRBV7-2	TRBJ2-4	CASSLDRGRNIQYF	TGTGCCAGCAGCTTAGACAGGGGGAGGAACATTCAGTACTTC
-	once	13	TRBV19	TRBJ1-3	CASRVTGGNTIYF	TGTGCCAGTAGAGTCACGGGGGGAAACACCATATATTTT
-	-	13	TRBV18	TRBJ2-7	CASSPRLEYEQYF	TGTGCCAGCTCACCACGGTTGGAGTACGAGCAGTACTTC
-	-	16	TRBV19	TRBJ1-5	CASMSGWGRQNQPQHF	TGTGCCAGTATGTCGGGGTGGGGGCGGCAAAATCAGCCCCAGCATTTT
-	-	16	TRBV5-1	TRBJ1-3	CASSFSGTSTGNTIYF	TGCGCCAGCAGCTTCTCCGGGACAAGTACGGGAAACACCATATATTTT
-	few	12	TRBV6-4	TRBJ2-7	CASSLGLYEQYF	TGTGCCAGCAGCTTAGGTCTTTACGAGCAGTACTTC
-	few	17	TRBV18	TRBJ2-3	CASSPKDRGTSTDTQYF	TGTGCCAGCTCACCAAAGGATAGGGGGACTAGCACAGATACGCAGTATTTT
TRBD2	-	14	TRBV29-1	TRBJ2-7	CSVGLAGGSYEQYF	TGCAGCGTGGGTCTAGCGGGAGGTTCCTACGAGCAGTACTTC
TRBD2	-	15	TRBV5-1	TRBJ2-5	CASSTAGGLQETQYF	TGCGCCAGCAGCACAGCGGGAGGTCTTCAAGAGACCCAGTACTTC
-	-	16	TRBV5-1	TRBJ2-5	CASSLPRNPAGETQYF	TGCGCCAGCAGCTTGCCCCGAAACCCGGCGGGGGAGACCCAGTACTTC
TRBD1	-	14	TRBV19	TRBJ2-7	CASSRRDRSYEQYF	TGTGCCAGTAGTCGCCGGGACAGATCCTACGAGCAGTACTTC
-	-	15	TRBV7-3	TRBJ1-6	CASSLTGQIDSPLHF	TGTGCCAGCAGCTTAACGGGGCAGATAGACTCACCCCTCCACTTT
-	-	16	TRBV10-3	TRBJ1-6	CAISYGGFRDNSPLHF	TGTGCCATCAGCTATGGGGGTTTCAGGGATAATTCACCCCTCCACTTT
TRBD2	once	13	TRBV29-1	TRBJ2-7	CSVMTSGAYEQYF	TGCAGCGTTATGACTAGCGGGGCCTACGAGCAGTACTTC
-	-	17	TRBV5-1	TRBJ2-3	CASSLLVGGLGTDTQYF	TGCGCCAGCAGCTTGCTGGTAGGAGGACTTGGCACAGATACGCAGTATTTT
-	-	13	TRBV9	TRBJ2-7	CASSVSSGAEQYF	TGTGCCAGCAGCGTATCTTCTGGGGCCGAGCAGTACTTC
-	-	16	TRBV10-3	TRBJ1-3	CAISETAAGGGNTIYF	TGTGCCATCAGTGAGACTGCAGCCGGGGGAGGAAACACCATATATTTT
TRBD1	-	13	TRBV11-1	TRBJ2-1	CASRPTGGNEQFF	TGTGCCAGCAGACCTACAGGGGGCAATGAGCAGTTCTTC